This T cell receptor (beta chain) was found in a study of T cell responses to AZD1222 COVID-19 vaccine. Comments on this clone: As yet, its antigen is unknown.

Notes on the study in general: When two AZD1222 doses had been given, Spike-specific TCR breadth and depth rose. Donors were largely white British and mainly female; clonal diversity was possibly underestimated. Nearly half of unique spike-specific TCRs reportedly avoided B.1.351 and B.1.1.7 mutated regions.

Looked up from germline, CDR1 is SGHTA and CDR2 is FQGNSA. There are 16 residues in the CDR3. V shed 6 bases and J 1 base; nucleotides not matched to a gene: 7. The repertoire was sequenced with immunoSEQ multiplex PCR; TCRdb's copy has only in-frame clones and lacks some. This table has 140,000 to 150,000 clones, more than 80% appearing once. The sample consisted of peripheral blood, taken 28 days after the second dose of the MenACWY control vaccine. The genes are TRBV7-2 and TRBJ2-1, with 9 bases aligning to TRBD2. The receptor was derived from an adult who received the MenACWY meningococcal vaccine as a control. In DNA form, the CDR3 reads TGTGCCAGCAGAATTCCGGGACTAGCATCCTACAATGAGCAGTTCTTC. It specifies CASRIPGLASYNEQFF.